These 22 T cell receptor beta chains share one sample of origin, sequenced in a study of cytomegalovirus exposure and HLA in healthy donors. PCR used 60 Vbeta primers and 13 Jbeta primers. The assay was immunoSEQ multiplex PCR, and TCRdb's table has in-frame clones only and misses some. Among some 120,000 clones listed, 60% to 85% were seen once. The sequencing input was PBMCs. These receptors came from a woman aged 18-29 years in good health and CMV-seronegative.

This clone has more than one count but fewer than ten. CDR3 in DNA: TGTGCCAGCAGTTATTCTTCAGGGGTCTATGGCTACACCTTC. It codes for CASSYSSGVYGYTF. The J gene is TRBJ1-2, the V gene TRBV6-6, with D possibly being TRBD1 (6 bases). Germline CDR1 reads MNHNY; CDR2 reads SVGAGI (reference sequence). The V and J ends lost 3 bases and 4 bases respectively, with 12 bases between them. The CDR3 length is 14 residues.

The chain has TRBV7-6 and TRBJ2-7; possible D gene TRBD1, 6 bases. The CDR3 runs to 17 residues. Per germline, CDR1 SGHVS and CDR2 FNYEAQ. Between the trimmed V and J ends, which lost 5 bases and 1 base, there was a span of 21 bases. This CDR3 reads CASSPGGNRDGSYEQYF. CDR3 nucleotide sequence: TGTGCCAGCAGCCCCGGAGGCAACAGGGATGGATCCTACGAGCAGTACTTC.

J is TRBJ2-3 and V is TRBV29-1; D gene ambiguous. CDR1 is SQVTM and CDR2 is ANQGSEA in the germline V gene. The CDR3 contains 15 residues. The germline V and J ends were trimmed by 0 bases and 4 bases, with 14 bases remaining between them. The DNA of the CDR3 is TGCAGCGTTGAAGATCGAAAGCCCGGTCCAGATACGCAGTATTTT. Its protein product is CSVEDRKPGPDTQYF.

The rearrangement uses TRBV5-1 and TRBJ1-1; a weak D match, TRBD1 (6 bases). Germline values: CDR1 SGHRS, CDR2 YFSETQ. Trimming took off 2 bases at V and 7 bases at J, with 12 bases between the two ends. The CDR3 contains 13 residues. The CDR3 DNA reads TGCGCCAGCAGCTTACCAGGGGAAGGTGAAGCTTTCTTT. It codes for CASSLPGEGEAFF.

This chain uses TRBV27 with TRBJ2-3, with D possibly matching TRBD1 (6 bases). This CDR3 comprises 16 residues. From germline, CDR1 is MNHEY and CDR2 SMNVEV (reference sequence). V lost 1 base and J 1 base, leaving 12 bases between the germline ends. As DNA, the CDR3 is TGTGCCAGCAGTTTATTCACAGGGTTGGGCACAGATACGCAGTATTTT. Translated: CASSLFTGLGTDTQYF.

The rearrangement joins TRBV6-5 to TRBJ1-1; the D is unclear. The V gene's germline CDR1 is MNHEY and CDR2 SVGAGI. Trimming cost V 5 bases and J 0 bases, with 13 bases left between them. CDR3 length equals 15 residues. CDR3: CASSPHRGLNTEAFF. Written as DNA, the CDR3 is TGTGCCAGCAGTCCGCATCGAGGGTTGAACACTGAAGCTTTCTTT.

V is TRBV29-1 and J is TRBJ2-3; D is unresolved. Per germline, CDR1 SQVTM and CDR2 ANQGSEA. CDR3 size: 11 residues. The germline V and J ends were trimmed by 2 bases and 6 bases, with 6 bases remaining between them. The CDR3: CSVEFMDTQYF. The CDR3, as DNA: TGCAGCGTTGAATTTATGGATACGCAGTATTTT.

The chain couples TRBV27 to TRBJ2-7; 11 nucleotides match TRBD2. This CDR3 comprises 14 residues. V trimming: 7 bases; J trimming: 2 bases; junction bases outside the gene matches: 4. In germline, CDR1 is MNHEY, CDR2 SMNVEV (reference sequence). As DNA, the CDR3 is TGTGCCAGCAAAGGTAGCGGGGGGGCCTACGAGCAGTACTTC. Amino acids: CASKGSGGAYEQYF.

The rearrangement uses TRBV7-2 and TRBJ2-2; TRBD2 agrees at 11 bases. This CDR3 contains 14 residues. After removal of 5 bases from V and 7 bases from J, the junction contained 3 bases not matched to a gene. From germline, CDR1 is SGHTA and CDR2 FQGNSA. The CDR3 is CASSMGLAVGELFF. The CDR3, as DNA: TGTGCCAGCAGCATGGGACTAGCGGTCGGGGAGCTGTTTTTT.

The V and J genes are TRBV6-5 and TRBJ2-7; 8 positions match TRBD1. The CDR3 is made up of 14 amino acids. Germline assignment: CDR1 MNHEY and CDR2 SVGAGI. The ends lost 2 bases at V and 7 bases at J; junction bases unmatched: 7. The CDR3 nucleotides are TGTGCCAGCAGTTACGAAGGCAGGGGGCATGAGCAGTACTTC. Protein sequence: CASSYEGRGHEQYF.

The J gene is TRBJ2-7, the V gene TRBV2; the D gene is possibly TRBD1 (5 bases). This CDR3 contains 14 residues. With 7 bases removed from V and 3 bases from J, the gap between germline ends came to 16 bases. Germline lookup yields CDR1 SNHLY and CDR2 FYNNEI. The CDR3 region is CASKRTFNLYEQYF. Written as DNA, the CDR3 is TGTGCCAGCAAACGGACATTCAACCTCTACGAGCAGTACTTC. The whole variable domain, remainder taken from reference TRBV2 and TRBJ2-7, is EPEVTQTPSHQVTQMGQEVILRCVPISNHLYFYWYRQILGQKVEFLVSFYNNEISEKSEIFDDQFSVERPDGSNFTLKIRSTKLEDSAMYFCASKRTFNLYEQYFGPGTRLTVT.

J is TRBJ2-7 and V is TRBV5-1; D may be TRBD2 (6 bases). V gave up 7 bases and J gave up 6 bases, with 23 bases separating them. Germline V gene lookup returns CDR1 SGHRS and CDR2 YFSETQ. CDR3 length equals 15 residues. The DNA of the CDR3 is TGCGCCAGCGGGGGGACTTCCGACCCGGCGGGCGAGCAGTACTTC. Translating it yields CASGGTSDPAGEQYF.

V usage is TRBV5-1 and J usage is TRBJ2-5, with 7 bases that match TRBD2. The CDR3 runs 16 residues. Per the germline V gene, CDR1 is SGHRS and CDR2 is YFSETQ. After removal of 1 base from V and 4 bases from J, the junction contained 10 bases not matched to a gene. The CDR3 region is CASSLRSGDQGETQYF. The CDR3 DNA follows: TGCGCCAGCAGCTTGAGAAGCGGGGACCAAGGAGAGACCCAGTACTTC.

The chain has TRBV9 and TRBJ1-3; a possible D gene is TRBD1 (5 bases). The CDR3 covers 15 residues. V lost 3 bases and J lost 2, with 12 bases in between. Per germline, CDR1 SGDLS and CDR2 YYNGEE. The DNA of the CDR3 is TGTGCCAGCAGCGGTTGGGGGGGAGCTGGAAACACCATATATTTT. Its protein product is CASSGWGGAGNTIYF.

On this clone itself: One end of the junction does not line up with germline, which may come from a read error. The chain joins TRBV7-7 to TRBJ2-5, with TRBD1 matching 9 bases. The CDR3 runs 14 residues. CDR1 SSHAT and CDR2 FNYEAQ come from the germline V gene (reference sequence). The CDR3 sequence is CASSRDRASETQYF. The DNA for the CDR3 is TGTGCTAGCAGCAGGGACAGGGCTTCAGAGACCCAGTACTTC.

In DNA form, the CDR3 reads TGTGCCTGGAGTCTTAGATGGGACAGCCCTAGGGGCTACACCTTC. Its translation is CAWSLRWDSPRGYTF. The chain joins TRBV30 to TRBJ1-2; 7 bases map to TRBD1. The CDR3 has 15 residues. Germline values: CDR1 GTSNPN, CDR2 SVGIG (reference sequence). After removal of 2 bases from V and 8 bases from J, the junction contained 14 bases not matched to a gene.

The chain carries TRBV5-1 and TRBJ2-3; a weak D match, TRBD2 (6 bases). Germline lookup yields CDR1 SGHRS and CDR2 YFSETQ. This CDR3 is 17 amino acids long. The germline V and J ends were trimmed by 4 bases and 2 bases, with 20 bases remaining between them. The CDR3 region is CASSPGIAGGYTDTQYF. In nucleotides, the CDR3 is TGCGCCAGCAGCCCTGGGATCGCCGGGGGATACACAGATACGCAGTATTTT. Together with reference TRBV5-1 and TRBJ2-3, the CDR3 gives the full variable domain: KAGVTQTPRYLIKTRGQQVTLSCSPISGHRSVSWYQQTPGQGLQFLFEYFSETQRNKGNFPGRFSGRQFSNSRSEMNVSTLELGDSALYLCASSPGIAGGYTDTQYFGPGTRLTVL.

This clone occurred a few times. The V call is TRBV5-1, the J call TRBJ2-2; D gene unclear. Germline-derived CDR1 and CDR2 are SGHRS and YFSETQ. The CDR3 contains 16 residues. The V end was cut by 0 bases, the J end by 1 base, with 10 bases between. The CDR3 loop reads CASSLGASGNTGELFF. Written as DNA, the CDR3 is TGCGCCAGCAGCTTGGGAGCTTCAGGGAACACCGGGGAGCTGTTTTTT.

This chain uses TRBV6-1 with TRBJ1-2; TRBD1 might be the D (5 bases). The CDR3 totals 15 residues. Per the germline V gene, CDR1 is MNHNS and CDR2 is SASEGT. Trimming took off 1 base at V and 0 bases at J, with 9 bases between the two ends. As DNA, the CDR3 is TGTGCCAGCAGTGAAGGGTGGGGGGCTAACTATGGCTACACCTTC. Its translation is CASSEGWGANYGYTF.

This chain joins TRBV28 and TRBJ2-3, with 13 bases matching TRBD2. CDR3 length: 17 residues. Germline lookup yields CDR1 MDHEN and CDR2 SYDVKM. With 5 bases clipped from V and 0 bases from J, the junction kept 5 bases outside the gene matches. The CDR3 DNA is TGTGCCAGCAGTCGGACTAGCGGGGGACCTAGCACAGATACGCAGTATTTT. This encodes CASSRTSGGPSTDTQYF.

The genes are TRBV2 and TRBJ1-5, with unresolved D. Between the trimmed V and J ends, which lost 6 bases and 0 bases, there was a span of 9 bases. Looked up from germline, CDR1 is SNHLY and CDR2 is FYNNEI. This CDR3 region has 14 residues. Here the CDR3 DNA reads TGTGCCAGCAGGGGTGGGCTTAGCAATCAGCCCCAGCATTTT. This translates into CASRGGLSNQPQHF.

The chain joins TRBV7-6 to TRBJ2-3, with 11 bases lining up with TRBD2. Trimming took 5 bases from V and 3 from J; bases not matched to a gene: 7. The germline V gene has CDR1 SGHVS and CDR2 FNYEAQ. The CDR3 is made up of 16 amino acids. This CDR3 reads CASSASGGQPTDTQYF. The CDR3 DNA reads as TGTGCCAGCAGCGCTAGCGGGGGGCAACCAACAGATACGCAGTATTTT.